The clone carrying this TCR beta chain was counted between two and nine times. Antigen specificity is unknown. The data were taken from a study of cytomegalovirus exposure and HLA in healthy donors. This PCR relied on a set of 60 Vbeta primers and 13 Jbeta primers. Libraries were prepared by immunoSEQ multiplex PCR; TCRdb keeps only in-frame clonotypes and omits some of them. The repertoire includes 90,000 to 150,000 clones, about 8% of them detected once, and approximately 6.6% sits in the top ten. Germline-derived CDR1 and CDR2 are SGDLS and YYNGEE. CDR3 length: 14 residues. With 3 bases removed from V and 2 bases from J, the gap between germline ends came to 11 bases. General study points: Reportedly, cytomegalovirus status was diagnosed with high sensitivity and specificity.

Sequencing was carried out using PBMCs. The chain recombines TRBV9 with TRBJ1-2; D perhaps matches TRBD1 (5 bases). The sequence was collected from a woman aged 40 to 50 in good health and CMV-seropositive. CDR3 sequence: CASSAGTENYGYTF. The CDR3 bases are TGTGCCAGCAGCGCTGGGACTGAAAACTATGGCTACACCTTC.